Below, one T cell receptor beta chain is given with its context. The junction had 7 bases not matched to a gene; V was cut back by 2 bases and J by 8 bases. CDR3 length: 15 residues. Germline V gives CDR1 SGHDN, CDR2 FVKESK. These data are taken from a study of regulatory T cells in long-lasting Graves disease. Indicated time point: newly diagnosed GD, antithyroid drugs for less than 3 months. RNA extracted from PBMCs served as the sequencing template. Under American Thyroid Association guidelines, Graves' disease was diagnosed. The authors built TCR beta libraries using iRepertoire HTBI primers and Arm-PCR of CDR3 regions. In TCRdb, the multiplex PCR reads were re-called with MiXCR into one record per CDR3 protein. In the table there are about 240,000 distinct CDR3 sequences, 20% of which are singletons.

This rearrangement joins TRBV14 to TRBJ1-4; 8 positions match TRBD1. The TCR comes from a female donor with Graves disease. Sequenced material: peripheral blood mononuclear cells (PBMCs), taken at new diagnosis, from a patient treated with antithyroid drugs. The CDR3 DNA follows: TGTGCCAGCAGCCAACCAACAGGGGGTGGAGAAAAACTGTTTTTT. This encodes CASSQPTGGGEKLFF.